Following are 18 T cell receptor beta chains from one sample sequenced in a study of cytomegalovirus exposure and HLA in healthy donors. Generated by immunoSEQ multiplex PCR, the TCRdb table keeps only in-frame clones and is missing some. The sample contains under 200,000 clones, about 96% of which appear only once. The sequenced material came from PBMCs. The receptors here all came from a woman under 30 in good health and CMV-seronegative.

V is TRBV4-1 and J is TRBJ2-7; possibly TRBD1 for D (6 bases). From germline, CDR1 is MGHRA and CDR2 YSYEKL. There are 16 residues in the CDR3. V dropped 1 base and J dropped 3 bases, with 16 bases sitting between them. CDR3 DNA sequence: TGCGCCAGCAGCCAAGTAAGGTCTACAGGGTACTACGAGCAGTACTTC. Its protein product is CASSQVRSTGYYEQYF.

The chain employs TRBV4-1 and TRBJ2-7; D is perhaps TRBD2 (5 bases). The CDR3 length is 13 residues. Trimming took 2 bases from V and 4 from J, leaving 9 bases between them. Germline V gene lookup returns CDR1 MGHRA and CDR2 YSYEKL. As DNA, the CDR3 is TGCGCCAGCAGCCAAAGACTAAGTTACGAGCAGTACTTC. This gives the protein CASSQRLSYEQYF.

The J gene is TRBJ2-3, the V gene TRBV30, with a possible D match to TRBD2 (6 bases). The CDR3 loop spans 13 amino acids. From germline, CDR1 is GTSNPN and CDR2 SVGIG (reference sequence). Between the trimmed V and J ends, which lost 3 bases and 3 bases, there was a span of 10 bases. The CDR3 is CAWRSSGTDTQYF. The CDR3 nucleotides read TGTGCCTGGAGGAGTAGCGGAACAGATACGCAGTATTTT.

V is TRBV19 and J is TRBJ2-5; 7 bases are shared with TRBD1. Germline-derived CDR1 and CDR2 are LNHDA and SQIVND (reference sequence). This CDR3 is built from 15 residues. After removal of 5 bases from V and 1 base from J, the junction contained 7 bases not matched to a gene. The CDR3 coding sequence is TGTGCCAGTAGTGGGGGACAGTGGGGCCAAGAGACCCAGTACTTC. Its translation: CASSGGQWGQETQYF. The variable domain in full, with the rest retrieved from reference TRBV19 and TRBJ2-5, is DGGITQSPKYLFRKEGQNVTLSCEQNLNHDAMYWYRQDPGQGLRLIYYSQIVNDFQKGDIAEGYSVSREKKESFPLTVTSAQKNPTAFYLCASSGGQWGQETQYFGPGTRLLVL.

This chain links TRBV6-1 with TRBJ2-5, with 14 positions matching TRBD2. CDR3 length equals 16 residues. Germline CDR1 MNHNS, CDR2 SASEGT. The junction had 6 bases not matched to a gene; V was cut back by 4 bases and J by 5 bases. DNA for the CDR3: TGTGCCAGCAGTGCGGGACTAGCGGGGGCTGGGGAGACCCAGTACTTC. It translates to CASSAGLAGAGETQYF.

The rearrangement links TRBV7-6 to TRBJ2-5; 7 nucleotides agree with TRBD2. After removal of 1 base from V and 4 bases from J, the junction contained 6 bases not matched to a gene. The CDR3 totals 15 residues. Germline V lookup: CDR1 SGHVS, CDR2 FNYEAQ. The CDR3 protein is CASSLVDGGRETQYF. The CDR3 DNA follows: TGTGCCAGCAGCTTAGTTGACGGGGGGAGAGAGACCCAGTACTTC.

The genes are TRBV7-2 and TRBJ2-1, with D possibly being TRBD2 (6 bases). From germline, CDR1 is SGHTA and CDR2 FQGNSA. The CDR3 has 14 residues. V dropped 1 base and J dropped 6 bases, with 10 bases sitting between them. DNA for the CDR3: TGTGCCAGCAGCTTAGTAGTCGGGGGCAATGAGCAGTTCTTC. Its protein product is CASSLVVGGNEQFF. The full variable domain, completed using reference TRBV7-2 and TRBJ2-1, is GAGVSQSPSNKVTEKGKDVELRCDPISGHTALYWYRQSLGQGLEFLIYFQGNSAPDKSGLPSDRFSAERTGGSVSTLTIQRTQQEDSAVYLCASSLVVGGNEQFFGPGTRLTVL.

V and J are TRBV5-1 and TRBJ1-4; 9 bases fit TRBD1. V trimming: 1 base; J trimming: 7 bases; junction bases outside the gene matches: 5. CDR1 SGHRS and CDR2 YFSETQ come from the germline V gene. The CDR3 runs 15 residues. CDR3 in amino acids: CASSLRTGAAEKLFF. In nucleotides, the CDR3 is TGCGCCAGCAGCTTGAGGACAGGGGCGGCTGAAAAACTGTTTTTT.

The CDR3 loop is CASSPGGRGRFNGYTF. CDR3 coding DNA: TGTGCCAGCAGTCCCGGCGGCAGGGGTAGGTTTAATGGCTACACCTTC. This chain joins TRBV27 and TRBJ1-2; D may be TRBD1 (6 bases). CDR3 length: 16 residues. Trimming removed 5 bases from V and 6 bases from J, with 22 bases in between. Germline CDR1 is MNHEY and CDR2 is SMNVEV (reference sequence).

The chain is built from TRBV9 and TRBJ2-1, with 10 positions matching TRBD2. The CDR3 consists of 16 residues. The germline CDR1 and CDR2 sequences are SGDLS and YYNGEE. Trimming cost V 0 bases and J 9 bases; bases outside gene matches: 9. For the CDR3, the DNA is TGTGCCAGCAGCGTAGGTCTAGCGGGGGCTCCGGGTGAGCAGTTCTTC. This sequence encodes CASSVGLAGAPGEQFF.

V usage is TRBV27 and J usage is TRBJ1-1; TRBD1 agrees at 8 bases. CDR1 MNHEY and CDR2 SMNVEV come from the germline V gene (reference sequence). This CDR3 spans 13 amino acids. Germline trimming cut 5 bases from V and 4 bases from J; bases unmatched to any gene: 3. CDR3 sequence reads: CASSGGQVTEAFF. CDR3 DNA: TGTGCCAGCAGTGGGGGACAGGTCACTGAAGCTTTCTTT.

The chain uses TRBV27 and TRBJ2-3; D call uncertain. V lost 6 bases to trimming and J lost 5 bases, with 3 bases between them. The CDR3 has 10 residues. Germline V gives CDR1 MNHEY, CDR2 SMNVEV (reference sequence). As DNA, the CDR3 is TGTGCCAGCAGGCGAGATACGCAGTATTTT. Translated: CASRRDTQYF.

This chain's CDR3 is CASSLLVGGGGIWGNEQFF. Here the CDR3 DNA reads TGTGCCAGCAGCTTATTGGTTGGAGGCGGGGGTATCTGGGGCAATGAGCAGTTCTTC. The V gene is TRBV11-2, the J gene TRBJ2-1; 7 bases match TRBD2. The CDR3 sequence is 19 residues long. The V gene end was trimmed by 2 bases and the J gene end by 6 bases; junction bases not matched to a gene: 19. Germline-derived CDR1 and CDR2 are SGHAT and FQNNGV.

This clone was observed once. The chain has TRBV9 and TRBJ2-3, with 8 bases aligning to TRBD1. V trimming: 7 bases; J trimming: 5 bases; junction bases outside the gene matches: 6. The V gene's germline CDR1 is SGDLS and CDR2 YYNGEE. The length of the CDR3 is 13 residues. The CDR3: CASSTGAEDTQYF. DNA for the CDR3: TGTGCCAGCTCGACAGGGGCGGAAGATACGCAGTATTTT.

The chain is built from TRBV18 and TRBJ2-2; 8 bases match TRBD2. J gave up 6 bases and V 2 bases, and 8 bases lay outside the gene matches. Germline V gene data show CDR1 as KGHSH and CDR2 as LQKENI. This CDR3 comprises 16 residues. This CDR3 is CASSPFQGLVPGELFF. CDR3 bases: TGTGCCAGCTCACCATTCCAGGGACTAGTGCCCGGGGAGCTGTTTTTT.

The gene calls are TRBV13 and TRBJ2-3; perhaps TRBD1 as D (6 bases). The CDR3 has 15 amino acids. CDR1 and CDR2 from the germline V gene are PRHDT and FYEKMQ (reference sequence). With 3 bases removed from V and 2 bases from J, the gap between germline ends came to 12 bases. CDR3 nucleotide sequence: TGTGCCAGCAGCTTCTTCGGGGACACCACAGATACGCAGTATTTT. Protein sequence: CASSFFGDTTDTQYF.

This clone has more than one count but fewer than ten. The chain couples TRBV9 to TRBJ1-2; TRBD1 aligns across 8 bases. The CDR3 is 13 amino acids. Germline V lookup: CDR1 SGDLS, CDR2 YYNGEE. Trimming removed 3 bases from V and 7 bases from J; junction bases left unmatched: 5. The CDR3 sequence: CASSGRQGAGYTF. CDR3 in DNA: TGTGCCAGCAGCGGTCGGCAGGGGGCTGGCTACACCTTC.

The CDR3 bases are TGTGCCAGCAGCTTAGATAGCGGGGGGTACAATGAGCAGTTCTTC. It codes for CASSLDSGGYNEQFF. This chain links TRBV7-6 with TRBJ2-1, with 10 bases lining up with TRBD2. CDR1 is SGHVS, CDR2 FNYEAQ, per germline. J gave up 4 bases and V 1 base, and 1 base lay outside the gene matches. The CDR3 consists of 15 residues.